Sequencing of this T cell receptor (beta chain) was carried out in a study of post-analysis software for immune sequencing data. Study information: There were relapsing-remitting, secondary progressive and progressive-relapsing multiple sclerosis among the disease courses included. Study results and limitations: Included in a set of five TRBV segments more frequent in patients than controls were TRBV5-6, TRBV5-1 and TRBV20-1. Multiple sclerosis patients showed significantly lower normalized Chao1 diversity than controls did.

The TCR beta cDNA libraries contained unique molecular identifiers. MiXCR, applied by TCRdb to the PCR reads, yields one record per CDR3 protein. The table includes roughly 800,000 distinct CDR3 sequences, roughly 27% detected once. There are a few counts of this clonotype. Its specificity is not known. The CDR3 has 15 amino acids. With V trimmed by 8 bases and J by 5 bases, 13 bases remained unmatched. Germline CDR1 and CDR2: ENHRY and SYGVKD. This chain joins TRBV10-3 and TRBJ2-3; 7 bases map to TRBD2. This sequence originates from a girl between 5 and 17 years old with multiple sclerosis. The sequenced sample was blood. Here the CDR3 DNA reads TGTGCCATCTCGGATCGGGGGAGGGCCGAAGATACGCAGTATTTT. Protein: CAISDRGRAEDTQYF.